The 16 T cell receptor beta chains below all came from one sample that was sequenced in a study of human T cells and chemical hapten exposure. MiXCR, applied by TCRdb to the RACE reads, yields one record per CDR3 protein. The profile covers about 50,000 distinct CDR3 sequences, with roughly 9% appearing a single time and roughly 10% taken by the ten largest. Specified time point: pre-sensitization, week 0. The sample's treatment: therapeutic diphenylcyclopropenone sensitization with weekly scalp DPC. The template was total RNA from unfractionated whole blood. Here the sequenced sample was whole blood, taken in connection with sensitization to the hapten diphenylcyclopropenone (DPC). The receptors derive from a woman younger than 45 with alopecia areata. Some clones in this sample may be carry-over from other donors' samples.

Ten or more counts support this clonotype. The rearrangement links TRBV4-1 to TRBJ1-1, with a weak D call TRBD1 (6 bases). CDR1 and CDR2 from the germline V gene are MGHRA and YSYEKL. The CDR3 is made up of 13 amino acids. V was pared by 6 bases and J by 3 bases, with 11 bases between. The CDR3 reads CASSRRGDTEAFF. As DNA, the CDR3 is TGCGCCAGCAGTAGGAGGGGGGACACTGAAGCTTTCTTT.

This clonotype appeared many times. This chain uses TRBV28 with TRBJ2-7; D is undetermined. Trimming cost V 3 bases and J 3 bases, with 9 bases left between them. This CDR3 comprises 13 residues. CDR1 and CDR2 from the germline V gene are MDHEN and SYDVKM. CDR3 coding DNA: TGTGCCAGCAGTTTCCTGGGGTACTACGAGCAGTACTTC. Residues: CASSFLGYYEQYF. Based on the CDR3 plus reference TRBV28 and TRBJ2-7, the full variable domain is DVKVTQSSRYLVKRTGEKVFLECVQDMDHENMFWYRQDPGLGLRLIYFSYDVKMKEKGDIPEGYSVSREKKERFSLILESASTNQTSMYLCASSFLGYYEQYFGPGTRLTVT.

This chain connects TRBV15 to TRBJ2-1; D is unclear. V was pared by 0 bases and J by 5 bases, with 11 bases between. CDR1 and CDR2 from the germline V gene are LNHNV and YYDKDF (reference sequence). The CDR3 loop spans 15 amino acids. CDR3 sequence: CATSRDLGRNNEQFF. DNA for the CDR3: TGTGCCACCAGCAGAGATTTGGGCAGGAACAATGAGCAGTTCTTC.

This chain links TRBV4-3 with TRBJ1-1; TRBD1 agrees at 7 bases. Germline V lookup: CDR1 LGHNA, CDR2 YSLEER. The CDR3 spans 15 residues. After removal of 3 bases from V and 1 base from J, the junction contained 5 bases not matched to a gene. CDR3 loop: CASSQGTAENTEAFF. CDR3 nucleotides: TGCGCCAGCAGCCAGGGGACAGCAGAGAACACTGAAGCTTTCTTT.

This chain connects TRBV5-1 to TRBJ2-7; 9 bases fit TRBD1. This CDR3 region has 15 residues. Unmatched junction bases numbered 6, after V lost 4 bases and J lost 1 base. Germline values: CDR1 SGHRS, CDR2 YFSETQ. CDR3 in DNA: TGCGCCAGCAGCAACCGGGACAGGGCTTCCTACGAGCAGTACTTC. Its translation is CASSNRDRASYEQYF.

V usage is TRBV3-2 and J usage is TRBJ2-7; TRBD2 is the table's D call, not checked against the DNA. TRBV3-2 is a documented pseudogene. This CDR3 has 15 amino acids. The CDR3, as DNA: TGTGCCAGGGAATATACGACTCAGCGGGGGTACGAGCAGTACTTC. Translating gives CAREYTTQRGYEQYF.

This clonotype was counted many times. This rearrangement joins TRBV12-3 or TRBV12-4 to TRBJ2-7, with D perhaps matching TRBD1 (6 bases). The CDR3 extends over 17 amino acids. The V end lost 4 bases, the J end lost 3 bases, and 22 bases lay between the germline ends. The CDR3 reads CASSCWTQGPHYYEQYF. Written as DNA, the CDR3 is TGTGCCAGCAGTTGCTGGACACAGGGACCCCACTACTACGAGCAGTACTTC.

The gene calls are TRBV28 and TRBJ1-5; D gene unclear. The V gene lost 3 bases and the J gene lost 0 bases, with 12 bases spanning the gap. The CDR3 is 16 residues long. CDR1 and CDR2 (germline): MDHEN, SYDVKM. DNA of the CDR3: TGTGCCAGCAGTTTCTCCGACGGGTATAGCAATCAGCCCCAGCATTTT. Encoded protein: CASSFSDGYSNQPQHF.

This clonotype was counted between two and nine times. This sequence joins TRBV20-1 and TRBJ2-1, with 8 bases that match TRBD1. Trimming removed 6 bases from V and 7 bases from J; junction bases left unmatched: 2. This CDR3 spans 11 amino acids. CDR1 and CDR2 from the germline V gene are DFQATT and SNEGSKA (reference sequence). Here the CDR3 DNA reads TGCAGTGCCTGGACAGGGAATGAGCAGTTCTTC. Translated: CSAWTGNEQFF.

This clonotype was recorded many times. The chain uses TRBV12-3 or TRBV12-4 and TRBJ1-2; D gene uncertain. Trimming shortened V by 3 bases and J by 4 bases, and 6 bases separated the two germline ends. The CDR3 has 12 amino acids. The chain's CDR3 is CASSLYRYGYTF. The CDR3 region has the DNA TGTGCCAGCAGTTTGTACCGCTATGGCTACACCTTC.

The chain uses TRBV5-1 and TRBJ2-3; D might be TRBD2 (5 bases). V lost 6 bases to trimming and J lost 3 bases, with 17 bases between them. The length of the CDR3 is 15 residues. Germline V gives CDR1 SGHRS, CDR2 YFSETQ. CDR3 loop: CASKEFNGITDTQYF. The CDR3 region has the DNA TGCGCCAGCAAGGAGTTTAACGGGATAACAGATACGCAGTATTTT.

There are a few counts of this clonotype. The chain has TRBV7-2 and TRBJ2-4; unclear D gene. V was shortened by 1 base and J by 0 bases, with 4 bases between the two germline ends. This CDR3 has 14 residues. CDR1 and CDR2 from the germline V gene are SGHTA and FQGNSA. DNA for the CDR3: TGTGCCAGCAGCTTAGATCTAGCCAAAAACATTCAGTACTTC. This sequence encodes CASSLDLAKNIQYF.

The rearrangement joins TRBV6-5 to TRBJ1-2; 12 bases fit TRBD1. CDR1 is MNHEY and CDR2 is SVGAGI in the germline V gene. The V segment lost 6 bases and the J segment 7 bases; nucleotides outside the gene matches: 18. The CDR3 extends over 18 amino acids. The CDR3 loop is CASRSGPGDRGPMGGYTF. The CDR3 DNA reads TGTGCCAGCAGATCCGGACCCGGGGACAGGGGGCCGATGGGTGGCTACACCTTC.

In its sample, this clonotype was seen many times. The rearrangement uses TRBV7-2 and TRBJ2-3; 7 nucleotides line up with TRBD1. The CDR3 spans 15 residues. Germline V gives CDR1 SGHTA, CDR2 FQGNSA. V was clipped by 5 bases and J by 3 bases; unmatched bases: 8. Here the CDR3 reads CASSLRRGRTDTQYF. The CDR3 DNA follows: TGTGCCAGCAGCCTACGTAGGGGGCGGACAGATACGCAGTATTTT.

This clonotype was observed many times. The chain is built from TRBV29-1 and TRBJ2-3; TRBD2 aligns across 13 bases. The J segment lost 3 bases and the V segment lost 0 bases, leaving 15 bases of the junction unmatched. Germline loops: CDR1 SQVTM, CDR2 ANQGSEA. The CDR3 consists of 20 residues. The CDR3 is CSVEDREVTSGGPKTDTQYF. DNA for the CDR3: TGCAGCGTTGAAGACCGAGAGGTGACTAGCGGGGGGCCGAAAACAGATACGCAGTATTTT.

V gene TRBV20-1 combines with J gene TRBJ1-6, with 9 bases aligning to TRBD1. Germline V lookup: CDR1 DFQATT, CDR2 SNEGSKA (reference sequence). The V segment lost 8 bases and the J segment 5 bases; nucleotides outside the gene matches: 10. The CDR3 totals 15 residues. The CDR3 region is CSLFDRGKNNSPLHF. The DNA for the CDR3 is TGCAGTCTTTTCGACAGGGGGAAAAATAATTCACCCCTCCACTTT.